This T cell receptor (beta chain) was obtained from a study of blood T cell repertoires in COVID-19. Overall study context: Acute and convalescent COVID-19 specimens originated in the United States, Italy and Spain. PBMCs, B-cell-depleted T cells, or T cells were the source of the cDNA or gDNA that made up the material.

Original handling: Amplification of reference gene primers provided the estimated nucleated cell counts. TCRdb's copy holds only in-frame clones and misses some; the assay was immunoSEQ multiplex PCR. V and J calls and clone size are those listed in that table; D and trimming were worked out from the DNA. The table includes 240,000 or so clones, 70% to 85% detected once. This CDR3 is built from 14 residues. Germline values: CDR1 LNHDA, CDR2 SQIVND (reference sequence). V lost 4 bases and J lost 3; bases outside the gene matches: 5. This receptor was identified in a woman older than 75 with acute or convalescent COVID-19. The rearrangement joins TRBV19 to TRBJ1-2, with 7 bases identical to TRBD1. The specimen was peripheral blood. DNA for the CDR3: TGTGCCAGTAGTAGACAGGGAGGTGACTATGGCTACACCTTC. This translates into CASSRQGGDYGYTF. Supplemented by reference TRBV19 and TRBJ1-2, the full variable domain reads DGGITQSPKYLFRKEGQNVTLSCEQNLNHDAMYWYRQDPGQGLRLIYYSQIVNDFQKGDIAEGYSVSREKKESFPLTVTSAQKNPTAFYLCASSRQGGDYGYTFGSGTRLTVV.